The source of this T cell receptor (beta chain) is a study of radiation and T cells in renal cell carcinoma. Study-wide results and caveats: In blood, top tumor clones expanded by 2 weeks, shrinking by 4. Without pretreatment biopsies, baseline tumor clonotype presence was undetermined.

The time point was: blood 4 weeks post-SBRT, at nephrectomy. Treatment: 15 Gy SBRT to primary tumor, nephrectomy 4 weeks later. Nephrectomy followed 15 Gy stereotactic body radiation by 4 weeks. Clear cell pathology was present in this patient's renal cell carcinoma. Germline CDR1 KGHSH, CDR2 LQKENI. V lost 6 bases to trimming and J lost 4 bases; unmatched junction nucleotides: 11. The CDR3 covers 17 residues. As to this clone: Its cognate antigen is unknown.

The data were produced by immunoSEQ multiplex PCR, yet TCRdb's version contains in-frame clones alone and is incomplete. The sample consists of approximately 65,000 clones, more than 60% of them appearing once. Specimen: blood, collected from a patient whose treatment included radiotherapy and nephrectomy. The sequence came from a man between 60 and 70 years old with renal cell carcinoma. The V call is TRBV18, the J call TRBJ2-6, with 8 bases identical to TRBD1. CDR3 DNA: TGTGCCAGCTCCCCGGACCAGGGGGCACGAGGGGCCAACGTCCTGACTTTC. Protein sequence: CASSPDQGARGANVLTF.